One sample yielded the 23 T cell receptor beta chains listed below, sequenced in a study of OX40 agonist ivuxolimab in advanced cancers. The table came from immunoSEQ multiplex PCR; TCRdb's copy has only in-frame clones and leaves some out. The sample records 65,000 to 90,000 clones, roughly 86% being singletons. Specimen: CD4+ or CD8+ T cells sorted from blood, collected in a trial of the OX40 agonist ivuxolimab. These receptors were taken from an adult with an advanced solid tumor such as melanoma, head and neck, liver or kidney cancer.

The CDR3 protein is CAISESGGRYNEQFF. DNA of the CDR3: TGTGCCATCAGTGAGTCGGGGGGGAGGTACAATGAGCAGTTCTTC. The V gene is TRBV10-3, the J gene TRBJ2-1; 7 nucleotides line up with TRBD2. The V gene end was trimmed by 0 bases and the J gene end by 4 bases; junction bases not matched to a gene: 3. In germline, CDR1 is ENHRY, CDR2 SYGVKD. The CDR3 extends over 15 amino acids.

The rearrangement links TRBV19 to TRBJ2-3, with unresolved D. The CDR3 length is 14 residues. The V and J ends lost 4 bases and 2 bases respectively, with 10 bases between them. Germline V gene lookup returns CDR1 LNHDA and CDR2 SQIVND (reference sequence). CDR3 residues: CASSRTGVTDTQYF. In DNA, the CDR3 is TGTGCCAGTAGTAGAACTGGGGTCACAGATACGCAGTATTTT.

The genes are TRBV4-1 and TRBJ1-3; D gene ambiguous. The CDR3 has 16 amino acids. Per the germline V gene, CDR1 is MGHRA and CDR2 is YSYEKL. Trimming took off 3 bases at V and 0 bases at J, with 12 bases between the two ends. This chain's CDR3 is CASSQWTDNSGNTIYF. CDR3 DNA sequence: TGCGCCAGCAGCCAGTGGACGGATAACTCTGGAAACACCATATATTTT.

J is TRBJ2-7 and V is TRBV5-6, with D tentatively TRBD2 (6 bases). Deletions cut 0 bases from V and 7 bases from J, with 14 bases between. In germline, CDR1 is SGHDT, CDR2 YYEEEE. CDR3 length: 14 residues. CDR3 in DNA: TGTGCCAGCAGCTTGGAGGAGGGATCGGGGGAGCAGTACTTC. Its protein product is CASSLEEGSGEQYF.

The DNA of the CDR3 is TGTGCCAGCAGCTTAGGAGGGACAGGTTACAATGAGCAGTTCTTC. It is translated as CASSLGGTGYNEQFF. The genes are TRBV11-3 and TRBJ2-1; 8 bases map to TRBD1. With V trimmed by 1 base and J by 4 bases, 3 bases remained unmatched. The CDR3 runs to 15 residues. Looked up from germline, CDR1 is SGHNT and CDR2 is YENEEA.

The V and J genes are TRBV10-3 and TRBJ1-6; no definite D call. The germline V gene encodes CDR1 ENHRY and CDR2 SYGVKD. The CDR3 runs 14 residues. Between the trimmed V and J ends, which lost 9 bases and 1 base, there was a span of 10 bases. The CDR3 here is CAINPGSYNSPLHF. The CDR3 DNA sequence: TGTGCCATAAACCCGGGTTCCTATAATTCACCCCTCCACTTT.

The chain links TRBV6-5 to TRBJ2-1; 11 bases fit TRBD2. J gave up 7 bases and V 7 bases, and 9 bases lay outside the gene matches. In germline, CDR1 is MNHEY, CDR2 SVGAGI. The CDR3 extends over 15 amino acids. The CDR3 sequence: CASTPRLAGKNEQFF. CDR3 in DNA: TGTGCCAGCACCCCGCGACTAGCGGGGAAAAATGAGCAGTTCTTC.

The chain couples TRBV10-3 to TRBJ2-1; 12 bases fit TRBD2. CDR1 ENHRY and CDR2 SYGVKD come from the germline V gene. V dropped 10 bases and J dropped 10; count of bases not matched to a gene: 5. The CDR3 covers 12 residues. The chain's CDR3 is CASRTSGTEQFF. In nucleotides, the CDR3 is TGTGCCAGTCGGACTAGCGGGACCGAGCAGTTCTTC.

The chain links TRBV5-4 to TRBJ2-7, with TRBD1 matching over 7 bases. CDR1 and CDR2 (germline): SGHNT, YYREEE (reference sequence). The CDR3 is 13 residues long. The J segment lost 6 bases and the V segment lost 6 bases, leaving 9 bases of the junction unmatched. The CDR3 loop is CASTRDSSGEQYF. The CDR3 DNA reads TGTGCCAGCACCCGGGACAGTTCTGGCGAGCAGTACTTC.

The chain recombines TRBV9 with TRBJ1-2, with D unclear. Germline lookup yields CDR1 SGDLS and CDR2 YYNGEE. This CDR3 spans 14 amino acids. V lost 4 bases and J lost 6, with 16 bases in between. The CDR3 is CASSPRGGRNGYTF. In nucleotides, the CDR3 is TGTGCCAGCAGCCCCCGCGGAGGGAGGAATGGCTACACCTTC.

The genes are TRBV6-1 and TRBJ1-3; 9 bases match TRBD1. CDR3 length: 15 amino acids. The germline V gene encodes CDR1 MNHNS and CDR2 SASEGT. Losses at the gene ends were 7 bases for V and 4 bases for J; bases not matched to a gene: 8. DNA for the CDR3: TGTGCCAGCACCTTGGGGGGGACAGGGGGAAACACCATATATTTT. It encodes CASTLGGTGGNTIYF.

The rearrangement uses TRBV11-2 and TRBJ2-2, with D hard to call. V lost 1 base and J lost 3, with 6 bases in between. The CDR3 totals 14 residues. Germline CDR1 is SGHAT and CDR2 is FQNNGV. CDR3 DNA sequence: TGTGCCAGCAGCTTAGGGTGGTACACCGGGGAGCTGTTTTTT. Its translation: CASSLGWYTGELFF.

This clone has just one count. The chain carries TRBV19 and TRBJ2-7, with TRBD1 identical over 7 bases. Germline V gives CDR1 LNHDA, CDR2 SQIVND (reference sequence). The V segment lost 6 bases and the J segment 3 bases; nucleotides outside the gene matches: 8. CDR3 size: 14 residues. As DNA, the CDR3 is TGTGCCAGTAGCTATGGGACAGACCGCTACGAGCAGTACTTC. It translates to CASSYGTDRYEQYF.

The chain carries TRBV4-1 and TRBJ2-1; D tentatively reads TRBD1 or TRBD2 (5 bases each). The CDR3 sequence is 16 residues long. The germline gives CDR1 MGHRA, CDR2 YSYEKL. Trimming cost V 3 bases and J 8 bases, with 20 bases left between them. CDR3 DNA: TGCGCCAGCAGCCAGGTAGGTACCAGGGAGAAGGATGAGCAGTTCTTC. It is translated as CASSQVGTREKDEQFF.

The CDR3 nucleotides read TGTGCCAGCACCATAGACAGGGGTAATGAAAAACTGTTTTTT. It yields the protein CASTIDRGNEKLFF. The V gene is TRBV28, the J gene TRBJ1-4, with 8 nucleotides matching TRBD1. CDR1 is MDHEN, CDR2 SYDVKM, per germline. CDR3 length: 14 residues. V was pared by 7 bases and J by 4 bases, with 5 bases of the junction left unmatched. The full variable domain, its missing parts supplied by reference TRBV28 and TRBJ1-4, is DVKVTQSSRYLVKRTGEKVFLECVQDMDHENMFWYRQDPGLGLRLIYFSYDVKMKEKGDIPEGYSVSREKKERFSLILESASTNQTSMYLCASTIDRGNEKLFFGSGTQLSVL.

The chain joins TRBV19 to TRBJ1-5; TRBD1 aligns across 7 bases. This CDR3 spans 15 amino acids. J lost 3 bases, V lost 7 bases, and 9 bases had no gene match. Germline V gene lookup returns CDR1 LNHDA and CDR2 SQIVND (reference sequence). The CDR3 DNA is TGTGCCAGTACTAGGGGACAGCTCACCAATCAGCCCCAGCATTTT. This encodes CASTRGQLTNQPQHF.

The V call is TRBV30, the J call TRBJ1-2; D perhaps matches TRBD1 (6 bases). The CDR3 has 14 residues. V shed 4 bases and J shed 2 bases, with 14 bases lying between them. CDR1 is GTSNPN, CDR2 SVGIG, per germline (reference sequence). DNA of the CDR3: TGTGCCTGGACCCAAGGACAGCTCAACTATGGCTACACCTTC. Protein: CAWTQGQLNYGYTF. Based on the CDR3 plus reference TRBV30 and TRBJ1-2, the full variable domain is SQTIHQWPATLVQPVGSPLSLECTVEGTSNPNLYWYRQAAGRGLQLLFYSVGIGQISSEVPQNLSASRPQDRQFILSSKKLLLSDSGFYLCAWTQGQLNYGYTFGSGTRLTVV.

The V gene is TRBV7-9, the J gene TRBJ1-3, with D uncertain. With 9 bases removed from V and 0 bases from J, the gap between germline ends came to 12 bases. Germline assignment: CDR1 SEHNR and CDR2 FQNEAQ (reference sequence). The CDR3 loop spans 14 amino acids. Here the CDR3 DNA reads TGTGCCAGTTCCCAATACACCTCTGGAAACACCATATATTTT. Translation gives CASSQYTSGNTIYF.

V usage is TRBV11-2 and J usage is TRBJ2-5; tentative D call: TRBD1 (6 bases). Germline assignment: CDR1 SGHAT and CDR2 FQNNGV. Between the trimmed V and J ends, which lost 3 bases and 4 bases, there was a span of 9 bases. The CDR3 runs to 13 residues. DNA of the CDR3: TGTGCCAGCAGCTTGCAGGGGAGAGAGACCCAGTACTTC. This encodes CASSLQGRETQYF.

This chain connects TRBV7-9 to TRBJ1-4; D uncertain. This CDR3 has 14 residues. Germline assignment: CDR1 SEHNR and CDR2 FQNEAQ (reference sequence). V lost 4 bases and J lost 8, with 14 bases in between. The CDR3 is CASSSRGAGEKLFF. The DNA of the CDR3 is TGTGCCAGCAGCTCCCGGGGAGCTGGGGAAAAACTGTTTTTT.

The chain links TRBV7-9 to TRBJ1-6; D gene ambiguous. Trimming took off 5 bases at V and 8 bases at J, with 7 bases between the two ends. This CDR3 has 12 amino acids. In germline, CDR1 is SEHNR, CDR2 FQNEAQ (reference sequence). CDR3 protein: CASSEMDSPLHF. The CDR3 DNA reads TGTGCCAGCAGCGAGATGGATTCACCCCTCCACTTT.

The chain employs TRBV6-1 and TRBJ1-1; possible D gene TRBD1, 5 bases. This CDR3 spans 14 amino acids. Trimming left V 4 bases short and J 0 bases short, with 9 bases between. CDR1 and CDR2 (germline): MNHNS, SASEGT. CDR3: CASSVQDLNTEAFF. The CDR3 DNA follows: TGTGCCAGCAGTGTACAGGACCTGAACACTGAAGCTTTCTTT.

The chain recombines TRBV4-2 with TRBJ2-1; D is tentatively TRBD1 or TRBD2 (5 bases each). CDR1 is LGHNA and CDR2 is YNFKEQ in the germline V gene. The CDR3 sequence is 14 residues long. V gave up 5 bases and J gave up 7 bases, with 15 bases separating them. The DNA for the CDR3 is TGTGCCAGCAGCACCCGGACGGGGCAAAATGAGCAGTTCTTC. It codes for CASSTRTGQNEQFF.